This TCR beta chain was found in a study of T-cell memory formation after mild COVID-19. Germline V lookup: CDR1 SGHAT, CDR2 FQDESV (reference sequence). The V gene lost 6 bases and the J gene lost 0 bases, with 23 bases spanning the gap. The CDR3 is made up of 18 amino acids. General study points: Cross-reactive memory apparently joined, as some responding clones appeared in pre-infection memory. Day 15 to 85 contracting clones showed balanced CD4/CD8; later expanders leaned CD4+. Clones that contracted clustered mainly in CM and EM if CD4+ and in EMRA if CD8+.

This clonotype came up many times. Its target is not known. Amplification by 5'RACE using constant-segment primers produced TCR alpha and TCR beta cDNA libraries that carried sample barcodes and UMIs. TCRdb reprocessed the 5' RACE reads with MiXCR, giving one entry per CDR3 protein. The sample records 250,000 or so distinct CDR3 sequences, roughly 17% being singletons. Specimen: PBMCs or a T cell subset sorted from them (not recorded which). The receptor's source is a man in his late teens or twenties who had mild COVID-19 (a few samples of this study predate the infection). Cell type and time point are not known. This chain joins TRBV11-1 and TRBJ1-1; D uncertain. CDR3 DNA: TGTGCCAGCAGTCGAACCGGGTTTCCGCAGCGGTTGAACACTGAAGCTTTCTTT. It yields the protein CASSRTGFPQRLNTEAFF. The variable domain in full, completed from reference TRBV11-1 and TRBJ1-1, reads EAEVAQSPRYKITEKSQAVAFWCDPISGHATLYWYRQILGQGPELLVQFQDESVVDDSQLPKDRFSAERLKGVDSTLKIQPAELGDSAMYLCASSRTGFPQRLNTEAFFGQGTRLTVV.